This TCR beta chain was sequenced in a study of T cell responses to AZD1222 COVID-19 vaccine. Study-level points and caveats: Clonal diversity may have been underestimated in mostly white British donors.

The method was immunoSEQ multiplex PCR; TCRdb's version includes in-frame clones alone and lacks a portion of them. The table shows roughly 77,000 clones, with 92% occurring only once. To note about this clone: Its specificity is unknown.

This CDR3 is built from 14 residues. The sample here was peripheral blood, taken on day 0 of MenACWY control vaccination. This TCR derives from an adult in good health. The V gene is TRBV21-1, the J gene TRBJ2-1; TRBD1, the D gene given by the table, was not confirmed from the DNA. TRBV21-1 represents a pseudogene. This CDR3 is CARTNRGNYNEQFF. The CDR3 DNA reads TGTGCCAGAACAAACAGGGGAAACTACAATGAGCAGTTCTTC.